Listed here are 25 T cell receptor beta chains from one sample, sequenced in a study of OX40 agonist ivuxolimab in advanced cancers. Assay used: immunoSEQ multiplex PCR; TCRdb lists only in-frame clones, some missing. The sample holds roughly 76,000 clones, 75% to 95% seen once. The sequenced sample was CD4+ or CD8+ T cells sorted from blood, obtained in a trial of the OX40 agonist ivuxolimab. The receptors stem from an adult with an advanced solid tumor such as melanoma, head and neck, liver or kidney cancer.

The genes are TRBV6-5 and TRBJ2-5; perhaps D is TRBD1 or TRBD2 (5 bases each). The V and J ends lost 3 bases and 5 bases respectively, with 16 bases between them. Germline V gene data show CDR1 as MNHEY and CDR2 as SVGAGI. There are 15 residues in the CDR3. The CDR3 protein is CASSYMQGPGETQYF. In DNA, the CDR3 is TGTGCCAGCAGTTATATGCAGGGACCTGGGGAGACCCAGTACTTC.

The V gene is TRBV6-4, the J gene TRBJ1-5; 7 bases fit TRBD1. The V segment lost 5 bases and the J segment 9 bases; nucleotides outside the gene matches: 10. The CDR3 totals 14 residues. In germline, CDR1 is MRHNA, CDR2 SNTAGT. The CDR3 DNA follows: TGTGCCAGCAGTCCGGGACAGTCTATGATGCCCCAGCATTTT. Translating it yields CASSPGQSMMPQHF.

This clone was detected only once. V and J are TRBV27 and TRBJ2-3; perhaps TRBD2 as D (6 bases). Germline V lookup: CDR1 MNHEY, CDR2 SMNVEV (reference sequence). V lost 8 bases and J lost 1, with 16 bases in between. CDR3 length: 15 residues. The DNA for the CDR3 is TGTGCCAGCGGGCGACCATTAGCGGGCACAGATACGCAGTATTTT. This sequence encodes CASGRPLAGTDTQYF.

V gene TRBV6-5 combines with J gene TRBJ1-3; no definite D call. Germline assignment: CDR1 MNHEY and CDR2 SVGAGI. The length of the CDR3 is 14 residues. V was clipped by 4 bases and J by 2 bases, with 9 bases between them. The CDR3 DNA reads as TGTGCCAGCAGTTCAAACAGTCCTGGAAACACCATATATTTT. Encoded protein: CASSSNSPGNTIYF.

The V gene is TRBV18, the J gene TRBJ2-7; D may be TRBD1 or TRBD2 (5 bases each). CDR1 and CDR2 from the germline V gene are KGHSH and LQKENI. The CDR3 runs 13 residues. The V gene lost 6 bases and the J gene lost 6 bases, with 15 bases spanning the gap. CDR3 in DNA: TGTGCCAGCTCCACGGGACCCTCCCCCGAGCAGTACTTC. This codes for CASSTGPSPEQYF. Combining the CDR3 with reference TRBV18 and TRBJ2-7 gives the whole variable domain NAGVMQNPRHLVRRRGQEARLRCSPMKGHSHVYWYRQLPEEGLKFMVYLQKENIIDESGMPKERFSAEFPKEGPSILRIQQVVRGDSAAYFCASSTGPSPEQYFGPGTRLTVT.

The chain recombines TRBV28 with TRBJ2-7, with D perhaps matching TRBD2 (6 bases). Trimming took 10 bases from V and 2 from J, leaving 15 bases between them. The CDR3 length is 13 residues. Germline CDR1 reads MDHEN; CDR2 reads SYDVKM. The CDR3 loop is CAIRGRQTYEQYF. The CDR3 DNA reads as TGTGCCATCCGGGGGAGGCAAACCTACGAGCAGTACTTC.

The J gene is TRBJ2-3, the V gene TRBV5-4; 10 bases are a match to TRBD2. V trimming: 0 bases; J trimming: 5 bases; junction bases outside the gene matches: 3. The germline gives CDR1 SGHNT, CDR2 YYREEE (reference sequence). The CDR3 totals 15 residues. The CDR3 sequence is CASSLASGSLDTQYF. In DNA form, the CDR3 reads TGTGCCAGCAGCTTGGCTAGCGGGAGTCTAGATACGCAGTATTTT.

The table lists this clone with a count of one. The CDR3 nucleotides are TGCGCCAGCAGTACACAGGGAGGCACTGAAGCTTTCTTT. This gives the protein CASSTQGGTEAFF. The genes are TRBV10-2 and TRBJ1-1, with D tentatively TRBD1 (6 bases). CDR3 length: 13 residues. Per germline, CDR1 WSHSY and CDR2 SAAADI. Trimming removed 5 bases at V and 4 bases at J, with 11 bases between.

This chain links TRBV5-6 with TRBJ2-5; 8 nucleotides agree with TRBD1. Germline V gene lookup returns CDR1 SGHDT and CDR2 YYEEEE. The CDR3 loop spans 13 amino acids. V trimming: 4 bases; J trimming: 4 bases; junction bases outside the gene matches: 3. The CDR3 here is CASSVRGRETQYF. The CDR3 DNA reads as TGTGCCAGCAGCGTCAGGGGGCGAGAGACCCAGTACTTC. The full variable domain, its missing parts supplied by reference TRBV5-6 and TRBJ2-5, is DAGVTQSPTHLIKTRGQQVTLRCSPKSGHDTVSWYQQALGQGPQFIFQYYEEEERQRGNFPDRFSGHQFPNYSSELNVNALLLGDSALYLCASSVRGRETQYFGPGTRLLVL.

The CDR3 nucleotides are TGTGCCAGCAGCTTAAGAATAGGGGGTAGGGAGACCCAGTACTTC. Translation gives CASSLRIGGRETQYF. V and J are TRBV7-3 and TRBJ2-5, with TRBD1 as a possible D gene (6 bases). Trimming removed 1 base from V and 5 bases from J, with 14 bases in between. The CDR3 contains 15 residues. The germline gives CDR1 SGHTA, CDR2 FQGTGA. The whole variable domain, remainder taken from reference TRBV7-3 and TRBJ2-5, is GAGVSQTPSNKVTEKGKYVELRCDPISGHTALYWYRQSLGQGPEFLIYFQGTGAADDSGLPNDRFFAVRPEGSVSTLKIQRTERGDSAVYLCASSLRIGGRETQYFGPGTRLLVL.

The gene calls are TRBV29-1 and TRBJ2-3, with TRBD2 matching 7 bases. This CDR3 contains 12 residues. Germline assignment: CDR1 SQVTM and CDR2 ANQGSEA. V shed 7 bases and J 10 bases; nucleotides not matched to a gene: 11. CDR3 nucleotide sequence: TGCAGCGCCGGCCTGACTAGCATCGCGCAGTATTTT. Residues: CSAGLTSIAQYF.

V usage is TRBV2 and J usage is TRBJ1-2; possible D gene TRBD1, 6 bases. Germline V gives CDR1 SNHLY, CDR2 FYNNEI. The CDR3 is 14 residues long. Trimming took off 3 bases at V and 4 bases at J, with 12 bases between the two ends. CDR3 amino acids: CASSESVQGYGYTF. For the CDR3, the DNA is TGTGCCAGCAGTGAGAGTGTACAGGGCTATGGCTACACCTTC. Supplemented by reference TRBV2 and TRBJ1-2, the full variable domain reads EPEVTQTPSHQVTQMGQEVILRCVPISNHLYFYWYRQILGQKVEFLVSFYNNEISEKSEIFDDQFSVERPDGSNFTLKIRSTKLEDSAMYFCASSESVQGYGYTFGSGTRLTVV.

This clone was seen a single time. The V and J genes are TRBV18 and TRBJ2-2; the match to TRBD2 covers 10 bases. The junction had 5 bases not matched to a gene; V was cut back by 8 bases and J by 5 bases. This CDR3 spans 14 amino acids. Per germline, CDR1 KGHSH and CDR2 LQKENI. The CDR3, as DNA: TGTGCCAGCGGACCTAGCGGGGGTACCGGGGAGCTGTTTTTT. As protein: CASGPSGGTGELFF.

The rearrangement links TRBV27 to TRBJ1-2, with 12 bases aligning to TRBD1. V lost 5 bases, J lost 4 bases, and 11 bases stayed unmatched. CDR3 length equals 17 residues. CDR1 is MNHEY and CDR2 is SMNVEV in the germline V gene (reference sequence). The CDR3 sequence: CASSIRDRGPSGYGYTF. The CDR3 nucleotides are TGTGCCAGCAGTATCCGGGACAGGGGGCCCTCCGGCTATGGCTACACCTTC.

This chain uses TRBV11-3 with TRBJ2-2; no clear D gene. There are 14 residues in the CDR3. Trimming removed 1 base from V and 5 bases from J, with 8 bases in between. CDR1 and CDR2 (germline): SGHNT, YENEEA. The CDR3 spells CASSLGTFTGELFF. In nucleotides, the CDR3 is TGTGCCAGCAGCTTAGGGACCTTTACCGGGGAGCTGTTTTTT. Complete variable domain (other parts from reference TRBV11-3 and TRBJ2-2): EAGVVQSPRYKIIEKKQPVAFWCNPISGHNTLYWYLQNLGQGPELLIRYENEEAVDDSQLPKDRFSAERLKGVDSTLKIQPAELGDSAVYLCASSLGTFTGELFFGEGSRLTVL.

The chain couples TRBV19 to TRBJ1-1; D possibly corresponds to TRBD1 (5 bases). CDR1 and CDR2 (germline): LNHDA, SQIVND (reference sequence). The CDR3 is 9 residues long. The V gene lost 5 bases and the J gene lost 14 bases, with 9 bases spanning the gap. The CDR3 spells CASSSGLFF. The CDR3 region has the DNA TGTGCCAGTAGTTCGGGACTCTTCTTT.

The rearrangement joins TRBV14 to TRBJ2-7, with 8 bases identical to TRBD1. J lost 4 bases, V lost 4 bases, and 6 bases had no gene match. The CDR3 loop spans 14 amino acids. Per germline, CDR1 SGHDN and CDR2 FVKESK. DNA for the CDR3: TGTGCCAGCAGCCCCAGGACAGGGCTTTACGAGCAGTACTTC. Its translation: CASSPRTGLYEQYF.

This clone appeared a few times. The chain employs TRBV5-4 and TRBJ2-2; 8 nucleotides line up with TRBD2. V was pared by 1 base and J by 10 bases, with 3 bases of the junction left unmatched. Germline lookup yields CDR1 SGHNT and CDR2 YYREEE (reference sequence). CDR3 length: 13 amino acids. In DNA form, the CDR3 reads TGTGCCAGCAGCTTGTTCGGGAGGGTGGAGCTGTTTTTT. It yields the protein CASSLFGRVELFF.

The J gene is TRBJ1-5, the V gene TRBV19; D is unresolved. Germline-derived CDR1 and CDR2 are LNHDA and SQIVND (reference sequence). Trimming shortened V by 0 bases and J by 4 bases, and 1 base separated the two germline ends. The CDR3 covers 12 residues. The CDR3 bases are TGTGCCAGTAGTATAGATAATCAGCCCCAGCATTTT. Encoded protein: CASSIDNQPQHF.

The chain employs TRBV28 and TRBJ2-1; no definite D call. Looked up from germline, CDR1 is MDHEN and CDR2 is SYDVKM. V dropped 5 bases and J dropped 0 bases, with 11 bases sitting between them. The CDR3 length is 15 residues. The DNA of the CDR3 is TGTGCCAGCAGTCCCCAACAGAGCTCCTACAATGAGCAGTTCTTC. It translates to CASSPQQSSYNEQFF.

The chain employs TRBV7-2 and TRBJ2-7; the D gene is possibly TRBD1 (5 bases). Germline CDR1 SGHTA, CDR2 FQGNSA. This CDR3 has 15 residues. V shed 0 bases and J shed 7 bases, with 16 bases lying between them. CDR3 loop: CASSLAWGRSTEQYF. The CDR3 DNA reads TGTGCCAGCAGCTTAGCGTGGGGCAGATCTACAGAGCAGTACTTC.

The chain recombines TRBV6-1 with TRBJ2-5; D may be TRBD1 or TRBD2 (5 bases each). The CDR3 runs to 15 residues. Germline lookup yields CDR1 MNHNS and CDR2 SASEGT. The germline V and J ends were trimmed by 2 bases and 2 bases, with 12 bases remaining between them. CDR3 nucleotide sequence: TGTGCCAGCAGTGAAATGGGGGTTTCTCAAGAGACCCAGTACTTC. As protein: CASSEMGVSQETQYF.

V gene TRBV4-1 combines with J gene TRBJ2-5, with a tentative D call TRBD2 (6 bases). With 4 bases removed from V and 1 base from J, the gap between germline ends came to 10 bases. The CDR3 contains 14 residues. Germline assignment: CDR1 MGHRA and CDR2 YSYEKL. The CDR3 sequence is CASSPGLFQETQYF. In nucleotides, the CDR3 is TGCGCCAGCAGCCCGGGACTGTTCCAAGAGACCCAGTACTTC.

The rearrangement joins TRBV1 to TRBJ1-3; the table's D call of TRBD1 was not tested on the DNA. TRBV1 is a pseudogene locus. This CDR3 region has 16 residues. CDR3 DNA sequence: TGCACCAGCAGCCCTTGGACAGGGGGTTCTGGAAACACCATATATTTT. Translating gives CTSSPWTGGSGNTIYF.

The count of this clone is one. This sequence joins TRBV7-3 and TRBJ1-2; no clear D. Germline values: CDR1 SGHTA, CDR2 FQGTGA. The CDR3 runs 14 residues. V lost 5 bases and J lost 5, with 15 bases in between. CDR3 nucleotides: TGTGCCAGCAGCCCCGGGAGCGGAATTTATGGCTACACCTTC. It encodes CASSPGSGIYGYTF.